This passage covers 2 T cell receptor beta chains from one sample sequenced in a study of T cells in localized non-small cell lung cancer. TCRdb's copy holds only in-frame clones and misses some; the assay was immunoSEQ multiplex PCR. The sample gives over 45,000 clones, 60% to 85% of which show up once; about 17% is in the top ten. The source material was peripheral blood, sampled before any cancer treatment. All receptors derive from a man aged 35 to 69 with stage I squamous cell lung carcinoma.

The sample holds a few counts of this clone. V is TRBV30 and J is TRBJ1-2; TRBD1 is a possible D gene (6 bases). The CDR3 is made up of 12 amino acids. Germline values: CDR1 GTSNPN, CDR2 SVGIG (reference sequence). V lost 5 bases to trimming and J lost 8 bases, with 15 bases between them. In DNA form, the CDR3 reads TGTGCCTGGTCGACAGGAATCCTCGGCTACACCTTC. Translated, it gives CAWSTGILGYTF.

V and J are TRBV27 and TRBJ1-5; unclear D gene. The V end was cut by 7 bases, the J end by 2 bases, with 27 bases between. The CDR3 consists of 19 residues. Germline V gene data show CDR1 as MNHEY and CDR2 as SMNVEV (reference sequence). The CDR3 protein is CASMNLGPNGMIGNQPQHF. CDR3 DNA: TGTGCCAGCATGAATCTTGGACCCAATGGAATGATAGGCAATCAGCCCCAGCATTTT.